This T cell receptor beta chain appears in the sequencing data of a study of T cell repertoires in ileal Crohn's disease. Study observations and caveats: Endoscopic recurrence occurred in every patient whose clonality exceeded 26.8%.

Points on this clone: Its specificity is unknown.

Time point noted: inflamed ileum from the surgical specimen. Data came from immunoSEQ multiplex PCR; TCRdb stores just in-frame clones and leaves some out. The data contain roughly 16,000 clones, more than 85% of them singletons. The clonotype comes from an adult with Crohn's disease. What was sequenced was ileal tissue.

This CDR3 is CASSLEVGRMGTQYF. For the CDR3, the DNA is TGTGCCAGCAGCTTAGAGGTTGGGCGCATGGGAACGCAGTATTTT. The rearrangement uses TRBV7-9 and TRBJ2-3; D is unclear. V was pared by 1 base and J by 9 bases, with 17 bases between. From germline, CDR1 is SEHNR and CDR2 FQNEAQ (reference sequence). The length of the CDR3 is 15 residues.